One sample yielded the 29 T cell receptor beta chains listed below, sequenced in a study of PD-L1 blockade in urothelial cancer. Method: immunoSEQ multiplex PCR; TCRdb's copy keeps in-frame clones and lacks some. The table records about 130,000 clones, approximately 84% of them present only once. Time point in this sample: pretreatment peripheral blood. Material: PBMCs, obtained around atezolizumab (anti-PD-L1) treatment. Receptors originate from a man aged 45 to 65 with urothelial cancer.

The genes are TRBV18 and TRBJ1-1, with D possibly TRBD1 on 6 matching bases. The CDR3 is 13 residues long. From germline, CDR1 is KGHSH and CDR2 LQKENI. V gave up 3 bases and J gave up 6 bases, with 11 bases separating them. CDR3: CASSPSGGPEAFF. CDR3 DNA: TGTGCCAGCTCACCCTCGGGGGGCCCTGAAGCTTTCTTT. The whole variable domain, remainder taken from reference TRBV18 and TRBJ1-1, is NAGVMQNPRHLVRRRGQEARLRCSPMKGHSHVYWYRQLPEEGLKFMVYLQKENIIDESGMPKERFSAEFPKEGPSILRIQQVVRGDSAAYFCASSPSGGPEAFFGQGTRLTVV.

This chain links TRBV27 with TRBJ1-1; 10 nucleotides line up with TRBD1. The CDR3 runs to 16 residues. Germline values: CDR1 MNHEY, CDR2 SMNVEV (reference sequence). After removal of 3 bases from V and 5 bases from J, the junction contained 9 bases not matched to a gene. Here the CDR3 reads CASSFRLWTGGTEAFF. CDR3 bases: TGTGCCAGCAGTTTTAGATTGTGGACAGGGGGTACTGAAGCTTTCTTT.

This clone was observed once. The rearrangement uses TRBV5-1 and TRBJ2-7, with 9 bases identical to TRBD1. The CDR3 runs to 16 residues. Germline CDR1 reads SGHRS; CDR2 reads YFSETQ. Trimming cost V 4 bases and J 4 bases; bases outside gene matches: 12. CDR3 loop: CASSPEPTGGGYEQYF. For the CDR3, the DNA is TGCGCCAGCAGCCCCGAACCGACAGGGGGTGGGTACGAGCAGTACTTC.

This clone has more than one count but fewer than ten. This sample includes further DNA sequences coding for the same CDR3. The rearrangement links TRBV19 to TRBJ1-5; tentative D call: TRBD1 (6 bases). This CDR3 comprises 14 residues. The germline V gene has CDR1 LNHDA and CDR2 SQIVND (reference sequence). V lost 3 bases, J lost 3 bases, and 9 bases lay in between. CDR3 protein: CASSIGQNNQPQHF. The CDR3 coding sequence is TGTGCCAGTAGTATTGGACAGAACAATCAGCCCCAGCATTTT.

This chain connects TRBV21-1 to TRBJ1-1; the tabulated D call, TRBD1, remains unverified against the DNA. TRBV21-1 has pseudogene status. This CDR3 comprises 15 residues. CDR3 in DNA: TGTGCCAGCAGCAAAGGCCTGGACAGCCTCAACGGAGCTTTCTTT. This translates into CASSKGLDSLNGAFF.

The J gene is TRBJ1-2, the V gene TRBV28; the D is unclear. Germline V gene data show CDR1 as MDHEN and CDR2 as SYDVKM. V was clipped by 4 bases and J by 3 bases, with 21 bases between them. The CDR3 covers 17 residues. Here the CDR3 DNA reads TGTGCCAGCAGTTATGAGCGAGTGGCAGGAGGAGACTATGGCTACACCTTC. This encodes CASSYERVAGGDYGYTF.

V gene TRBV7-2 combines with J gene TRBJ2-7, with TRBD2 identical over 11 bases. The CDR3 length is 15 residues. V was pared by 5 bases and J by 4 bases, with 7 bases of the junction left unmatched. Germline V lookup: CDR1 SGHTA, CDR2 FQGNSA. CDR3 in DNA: TGTGCCAGCAGCCCCGCCGGGACTAGCGGATACGAGCAGTACTTC. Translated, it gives CASSPAGTSGYEQYF. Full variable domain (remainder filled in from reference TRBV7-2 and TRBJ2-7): GAGVSQSPSNKVTEKGKDVELRCDPISGHTALYWYRQSLGQGLEFLIYFQGNSAPDKSGLPSDRFSAERTGGSVSTLTIQRTQQEDSAVYLCASSPAGTSGYEQYFGPGTRLTVT.

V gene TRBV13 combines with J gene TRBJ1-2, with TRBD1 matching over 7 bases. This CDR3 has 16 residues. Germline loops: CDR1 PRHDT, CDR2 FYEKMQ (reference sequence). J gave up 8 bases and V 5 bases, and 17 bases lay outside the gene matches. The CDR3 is CASSLSRDRAFGGYTF. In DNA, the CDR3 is TGTGCCAGCAGCCTGAGCAGAGACAGGGCTTTCGGAGGCTACACCTTC.

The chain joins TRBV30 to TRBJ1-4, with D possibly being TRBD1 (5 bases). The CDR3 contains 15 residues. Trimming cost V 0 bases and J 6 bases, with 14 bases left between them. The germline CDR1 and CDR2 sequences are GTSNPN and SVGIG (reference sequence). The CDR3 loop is CAWSVPGGNHEKLFF. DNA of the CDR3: TGTGCCTGGAGTGTACCCGGGGGGAATCATGAAAAACTGTTTTTT.

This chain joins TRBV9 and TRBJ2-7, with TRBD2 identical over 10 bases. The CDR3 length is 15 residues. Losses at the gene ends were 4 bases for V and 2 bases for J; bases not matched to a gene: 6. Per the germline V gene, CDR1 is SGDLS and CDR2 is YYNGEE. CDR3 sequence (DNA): TGTGCCAGCAGCCAAGGGACTAGCGCCACCTACGAGCAGTACTTC. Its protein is CASSQGTSATYEQYF.

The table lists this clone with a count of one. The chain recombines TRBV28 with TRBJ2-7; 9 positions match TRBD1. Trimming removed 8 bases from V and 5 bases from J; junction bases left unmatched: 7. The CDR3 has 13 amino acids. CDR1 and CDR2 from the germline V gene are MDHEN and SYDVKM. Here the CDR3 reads CASGDRVANEQYF. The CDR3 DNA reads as TGTGCCAGCGGGGACAGGGTTGCCAACGAGCAGTACTTC.

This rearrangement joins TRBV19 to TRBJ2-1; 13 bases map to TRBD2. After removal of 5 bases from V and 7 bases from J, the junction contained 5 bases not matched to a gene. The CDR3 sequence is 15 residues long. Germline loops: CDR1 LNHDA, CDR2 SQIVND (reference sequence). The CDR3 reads CASSVTSGRVNEQFF. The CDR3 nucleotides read TGTGCCAGTAGTGTCACTAGCGGGAGGGTAAATGAGCAGTTCTTC.

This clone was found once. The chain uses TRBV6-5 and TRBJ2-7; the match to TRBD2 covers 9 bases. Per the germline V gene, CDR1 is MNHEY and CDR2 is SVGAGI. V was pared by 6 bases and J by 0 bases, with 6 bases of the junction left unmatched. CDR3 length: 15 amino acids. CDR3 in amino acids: CASSKSGRTSYEQYF. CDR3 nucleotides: TGTGCCAGCAGCAAAAGCGGGAGGACCTCCTACGAGCAGTACTTC.

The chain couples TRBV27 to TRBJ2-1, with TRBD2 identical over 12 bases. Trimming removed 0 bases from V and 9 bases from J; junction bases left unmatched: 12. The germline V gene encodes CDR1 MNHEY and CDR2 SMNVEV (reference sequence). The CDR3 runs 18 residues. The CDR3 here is CASSLSGRLAGGYGEQFF. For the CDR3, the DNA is TGTGCCAGCAGTTTATCAGGTCGCCTAGCGGGAGGGTACGGTGAGCAGTTCTTC.

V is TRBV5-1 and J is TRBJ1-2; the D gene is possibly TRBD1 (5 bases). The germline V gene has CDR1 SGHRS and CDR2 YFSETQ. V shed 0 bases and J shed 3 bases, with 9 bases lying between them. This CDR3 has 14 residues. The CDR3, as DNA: TGCGCCAGCAGCTTGGAACAGGCTGACTATGGCTACACCTTC. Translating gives CASSLEQADYGYTF.

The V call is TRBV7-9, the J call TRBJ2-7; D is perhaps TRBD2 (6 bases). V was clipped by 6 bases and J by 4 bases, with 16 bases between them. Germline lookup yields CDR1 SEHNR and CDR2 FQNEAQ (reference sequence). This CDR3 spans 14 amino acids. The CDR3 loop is CASREDGGGYEQYF. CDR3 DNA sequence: TGTGCCAGCAGAGAGGACGGTGGAGGGTACGAGCAGTACTTC.

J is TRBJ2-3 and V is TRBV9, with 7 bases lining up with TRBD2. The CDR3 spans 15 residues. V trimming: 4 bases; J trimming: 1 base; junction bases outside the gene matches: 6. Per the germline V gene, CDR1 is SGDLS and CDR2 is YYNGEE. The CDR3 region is CASSISGGRTDTQYF. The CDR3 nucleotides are TGTGCCAGCAGCATCTCGGGAGGACGCACAGATACGCAGTATTTT.

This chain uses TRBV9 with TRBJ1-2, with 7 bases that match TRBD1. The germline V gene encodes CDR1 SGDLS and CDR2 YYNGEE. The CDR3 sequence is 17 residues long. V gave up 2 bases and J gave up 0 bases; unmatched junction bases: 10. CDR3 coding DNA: TGTGCCAGCAGCGTGGACGGCAGGGGGAGATCTAACTATGGCTACACCTTC. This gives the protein CASSVDGRGRSNYGYTF.

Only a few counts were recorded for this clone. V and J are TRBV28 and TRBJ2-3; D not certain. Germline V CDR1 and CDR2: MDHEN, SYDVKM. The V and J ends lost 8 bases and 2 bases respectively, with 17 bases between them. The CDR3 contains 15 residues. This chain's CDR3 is CASRVSGAYTDTQYF. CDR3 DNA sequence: TGTGCCAGCCGCGTGTCAGGCGCTTACACAGATACGCAGTATTTT.

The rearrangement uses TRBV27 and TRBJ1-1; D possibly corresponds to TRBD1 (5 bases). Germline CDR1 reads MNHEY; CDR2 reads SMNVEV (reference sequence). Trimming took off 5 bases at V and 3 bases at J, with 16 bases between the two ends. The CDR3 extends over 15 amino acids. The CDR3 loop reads CASSKLGGPDTEAFF. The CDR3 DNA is TGTGCCAGCAGTAAACTCGGGGGTCCAGACACTGAAGCTTTCTTT.

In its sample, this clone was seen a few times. CDR3 amino acids: CASSRGNSPLHF. As DNA, the CDR3 is TGTGCCAGCAGCCGGGGGAATTCACCCCTCCACTTT. The chain carries TRBV11-3 and TRBJ1-6, with a tentative D call TRBD1 (5 bases). Trimming took 5 bases from V and 7 from J, leaving 6 bases between them. The germline V gene encodes CDR1 SGHNT and CDR2 YENEEA. The CDR3 runs 12 residues.

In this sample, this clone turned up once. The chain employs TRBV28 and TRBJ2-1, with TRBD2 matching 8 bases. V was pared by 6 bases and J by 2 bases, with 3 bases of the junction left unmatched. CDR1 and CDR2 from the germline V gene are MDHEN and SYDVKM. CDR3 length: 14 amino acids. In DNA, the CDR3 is TGTGCCAGCAGCGTAGCGGGACCCTACAATGAGCAGTTCTTC. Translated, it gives CASSVAGPYNEQFF.

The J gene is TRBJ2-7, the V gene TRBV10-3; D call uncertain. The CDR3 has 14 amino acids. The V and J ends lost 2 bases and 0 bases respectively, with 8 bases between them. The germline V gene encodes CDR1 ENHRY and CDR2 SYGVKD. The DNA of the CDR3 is TGTGCCATCAGTGAGCCCCCGAGCTCCTACGAGCAGTACTTC. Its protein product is CAISEPPSSYEQYF.

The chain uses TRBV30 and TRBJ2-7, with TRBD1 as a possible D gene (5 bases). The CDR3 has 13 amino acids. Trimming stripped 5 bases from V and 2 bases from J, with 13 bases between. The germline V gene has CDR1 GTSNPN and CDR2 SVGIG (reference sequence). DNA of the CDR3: TGTGCCTGGTCCAAGGACATGGCCTACGAGCAGTACTTC. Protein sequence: CAWSKDMAYEQYF.

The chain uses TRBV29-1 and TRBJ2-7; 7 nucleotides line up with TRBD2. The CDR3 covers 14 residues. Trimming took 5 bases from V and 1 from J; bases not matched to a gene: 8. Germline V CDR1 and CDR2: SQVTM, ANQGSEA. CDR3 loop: CSVSTIGRSYEQYF. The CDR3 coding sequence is TGCAGCGTTTCGACGATCGGGAGGTCCTACGAGCAGTACTTC.

CDR3 DNA: TGTGCCAGCAGCCCAGTGGGGACTCCAAAAAACATTCAGTACTTC. Protein sequence: CASSPVGTPKNIQYF. The chain employs TRBV7-2 and TRBJ2-4; tentatively, D is TRBD2 (6 bases). CDR1 is SGHTA, CDR2 FQGNSA, per germline. The V and J ends lost 5 bases and 4 bases respectively, with 15 bases between them. CDR3 length equals 15 residues.

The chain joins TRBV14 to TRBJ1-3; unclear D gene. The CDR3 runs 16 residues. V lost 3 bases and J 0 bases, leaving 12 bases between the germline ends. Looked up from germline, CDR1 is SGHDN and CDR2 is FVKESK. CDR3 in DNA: TGTGCCAGCAGCCAGGGTCCTTCTAGCTCTGGAAACACCATATATTTT. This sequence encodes CASSQGPSSSGNTIYF. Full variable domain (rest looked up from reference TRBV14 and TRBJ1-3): EAGVTQFPSHSVIEKGQTVTLRCDPISGHDNLYWYRRVMGKEIKFLLHFVKESKQDESGMPNNRFLAERTGGTYSTLKVQPAELEDSGVYFCASSQGPSSSGNTIYFGEGSWLTVV.

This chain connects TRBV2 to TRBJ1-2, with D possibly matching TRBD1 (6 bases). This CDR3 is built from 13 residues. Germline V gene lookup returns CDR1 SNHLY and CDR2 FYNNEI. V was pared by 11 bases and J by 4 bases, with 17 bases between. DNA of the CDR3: TGTGCCGGCGCCCAGGGGCTCGGCTATGGCTACACCTTC. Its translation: CAGAQGLGYGYTF. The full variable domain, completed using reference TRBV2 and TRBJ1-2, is EPEVTQTPSHQVTQMGQEVILRCVPISNHLYFYWYRQILGQKVEFLVSFYNNEISEKSEIFDDQFSVERPDGSNFTLKIRSTKLEDSAMYFCAGAQGLGYGYTFGSGTRLTVV.

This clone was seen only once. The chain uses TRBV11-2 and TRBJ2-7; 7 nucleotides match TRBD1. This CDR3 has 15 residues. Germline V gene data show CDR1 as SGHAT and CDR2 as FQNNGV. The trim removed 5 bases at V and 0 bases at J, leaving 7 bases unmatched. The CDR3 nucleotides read TGTGCCAGCAGCGTGACAGGGACCCCCTCCTACGAGCAGTACTTC. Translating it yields CASSVTGTPSYEQYF.